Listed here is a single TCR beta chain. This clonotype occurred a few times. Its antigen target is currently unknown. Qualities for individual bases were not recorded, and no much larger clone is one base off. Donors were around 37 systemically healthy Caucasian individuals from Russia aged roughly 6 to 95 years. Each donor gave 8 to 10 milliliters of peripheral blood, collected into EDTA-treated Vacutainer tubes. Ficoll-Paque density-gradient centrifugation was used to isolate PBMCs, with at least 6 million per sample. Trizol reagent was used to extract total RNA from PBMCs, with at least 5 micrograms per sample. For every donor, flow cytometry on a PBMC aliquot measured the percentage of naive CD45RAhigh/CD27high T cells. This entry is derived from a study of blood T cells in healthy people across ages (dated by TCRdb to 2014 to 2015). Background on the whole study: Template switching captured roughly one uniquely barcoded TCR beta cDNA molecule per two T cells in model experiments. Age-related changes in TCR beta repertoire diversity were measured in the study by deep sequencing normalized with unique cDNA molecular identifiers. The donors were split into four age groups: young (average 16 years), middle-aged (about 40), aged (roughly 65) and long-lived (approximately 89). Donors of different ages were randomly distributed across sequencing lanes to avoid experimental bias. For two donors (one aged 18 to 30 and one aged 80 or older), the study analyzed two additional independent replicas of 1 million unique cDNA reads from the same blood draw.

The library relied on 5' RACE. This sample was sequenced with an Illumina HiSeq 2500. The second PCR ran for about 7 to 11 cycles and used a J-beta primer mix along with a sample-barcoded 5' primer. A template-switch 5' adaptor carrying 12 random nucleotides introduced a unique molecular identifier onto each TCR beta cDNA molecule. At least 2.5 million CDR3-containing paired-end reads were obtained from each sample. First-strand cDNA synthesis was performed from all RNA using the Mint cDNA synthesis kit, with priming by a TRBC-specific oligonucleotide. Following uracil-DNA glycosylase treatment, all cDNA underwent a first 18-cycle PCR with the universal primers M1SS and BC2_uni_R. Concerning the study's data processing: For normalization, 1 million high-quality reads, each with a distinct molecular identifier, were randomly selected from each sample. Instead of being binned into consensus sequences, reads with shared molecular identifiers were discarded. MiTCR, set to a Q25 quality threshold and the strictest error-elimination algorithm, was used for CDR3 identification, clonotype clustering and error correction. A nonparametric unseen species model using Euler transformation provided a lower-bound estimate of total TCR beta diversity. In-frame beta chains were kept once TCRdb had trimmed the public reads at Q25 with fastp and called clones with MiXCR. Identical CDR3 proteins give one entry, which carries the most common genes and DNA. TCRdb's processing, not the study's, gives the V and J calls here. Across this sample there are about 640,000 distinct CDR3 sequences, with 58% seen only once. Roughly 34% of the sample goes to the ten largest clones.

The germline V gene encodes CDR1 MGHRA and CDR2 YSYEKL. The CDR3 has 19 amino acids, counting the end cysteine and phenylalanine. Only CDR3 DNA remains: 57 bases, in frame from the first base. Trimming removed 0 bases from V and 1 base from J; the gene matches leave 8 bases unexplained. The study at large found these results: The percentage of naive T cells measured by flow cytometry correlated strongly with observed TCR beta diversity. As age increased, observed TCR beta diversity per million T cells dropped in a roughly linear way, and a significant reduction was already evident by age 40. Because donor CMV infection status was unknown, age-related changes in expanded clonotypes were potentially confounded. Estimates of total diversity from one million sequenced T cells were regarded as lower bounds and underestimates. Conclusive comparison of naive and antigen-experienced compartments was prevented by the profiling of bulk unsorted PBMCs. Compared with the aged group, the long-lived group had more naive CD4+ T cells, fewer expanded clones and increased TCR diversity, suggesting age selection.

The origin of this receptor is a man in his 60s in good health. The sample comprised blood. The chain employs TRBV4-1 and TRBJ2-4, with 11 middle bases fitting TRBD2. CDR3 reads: CASSQDPTSGEGAKNIQYF. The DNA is TGCGCCAGCAGCCAAGATCCGACTAGCGGGGAAGGCGCCAAAAACATTCAGTACTTC.